This T cell receptor (beta chain) was sequenced in a study of cytomegalovirus exposure and HLA in healthy donors. Study results and limitations: The listing of 150 to 200 TCR beta chains classed them as cytomegalovirus-associated. Most TCR sequences were rare, but some public TCRs occurred in many donors. Clusters of TCRs from the first cohort tended to co-occur in the roughly 120 validation repertoires (as a later analysis found).

With 0 bases clipped from V and 8 bases from J, the junction kept 4 bases outside the gene matches. This CDR3 is built from 16 residues. In germline, CDR1 is SGHRS, CDR2 YFSETQ. Of note for this clone: Its target is unknown.

TCRdb's copy holds only in-frame clones and misses some; the assay was immunoSEQ multiplex PCR. The sample lists around 62,000 clones, 75% to 90% occurring once. The sequenced sample consisted of PBMCs. This chain joins TRBV5-1 and TRBJ2-1; 14 bases align to TRBD2. This clonotype originated in a woman between 18 and 30 years old in good health and CMV-seronegative. CDR3 in amino acids: CASSLVGLAGVDEQFF. CDR3 DNA sequence: TGCGCCAGCAGCTTGGTGGGACTAGCGGGAGTCGATGAGCAGTTCTTC.